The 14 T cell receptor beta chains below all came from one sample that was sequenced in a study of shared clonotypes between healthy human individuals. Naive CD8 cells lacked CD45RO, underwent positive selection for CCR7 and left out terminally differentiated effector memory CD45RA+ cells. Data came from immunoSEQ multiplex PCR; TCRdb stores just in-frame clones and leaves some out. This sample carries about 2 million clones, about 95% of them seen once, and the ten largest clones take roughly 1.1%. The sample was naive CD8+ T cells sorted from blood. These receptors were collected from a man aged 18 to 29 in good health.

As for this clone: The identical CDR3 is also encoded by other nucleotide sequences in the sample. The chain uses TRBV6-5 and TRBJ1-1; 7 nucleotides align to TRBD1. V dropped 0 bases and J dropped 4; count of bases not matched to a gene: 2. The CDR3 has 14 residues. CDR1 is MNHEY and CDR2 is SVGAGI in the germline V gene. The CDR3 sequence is CASSYSGDSTEAFF. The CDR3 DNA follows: TGTGCCAGCAGTTACTCAGGGGACAGCACTGAAGCTTTCTTT.

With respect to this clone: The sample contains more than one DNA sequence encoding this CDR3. CDR3 sequence reads: CASSVGAGGNEQFF. The CDR3 bases are TGTGCCAGCAGCGTAGGGGCGGGAGGTAATGAGCAGTTCTTC. V gene TRBV9 combines with J gene TRBJ2-1; 8 bases match TRBD2. This CDR3 has 14 amino acids. From germline, CDR1 is SGDLS and CDR2 YYNGEE. J lost 7 bases, V lost 0 bases, and 3 bases had no gene match.

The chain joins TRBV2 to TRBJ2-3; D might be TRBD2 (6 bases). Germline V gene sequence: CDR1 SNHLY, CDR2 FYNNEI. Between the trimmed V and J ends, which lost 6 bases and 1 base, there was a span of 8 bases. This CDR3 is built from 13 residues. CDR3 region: CASRWGGTDTQYF. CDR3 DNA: TGTGCCAGCAGGTGGGGGGGCACAGATACGCAGTATTTT.

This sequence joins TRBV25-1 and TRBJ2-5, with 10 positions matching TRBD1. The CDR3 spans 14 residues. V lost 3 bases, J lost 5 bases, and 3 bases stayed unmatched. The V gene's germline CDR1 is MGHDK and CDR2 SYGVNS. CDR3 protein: CASSDETGGETQYF. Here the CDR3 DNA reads TGTGCCAGCAGTGATGAGACAGGGGGCGAGACCCAGTACTTC. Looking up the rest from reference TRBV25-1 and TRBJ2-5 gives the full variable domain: EADIYQTPRYLVIGTGKKITLECSQTMGHDKMYWYQQDPGMELHLIHYSYGVNSTEKGDLSSESTVSRIRTEHFPLTLESARPSHTSQYLCASSDETGGETQYFGPGTRLLVL.

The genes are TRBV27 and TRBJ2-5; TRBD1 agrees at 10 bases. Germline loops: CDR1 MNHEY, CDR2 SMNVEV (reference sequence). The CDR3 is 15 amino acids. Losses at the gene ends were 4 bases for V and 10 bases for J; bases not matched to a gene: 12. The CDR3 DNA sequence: TGTGCCAGCAGTTCGATACGACAGGGGGCGCAGGGCCAGTACTTC. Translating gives CASSSIRQGAQGQYF.

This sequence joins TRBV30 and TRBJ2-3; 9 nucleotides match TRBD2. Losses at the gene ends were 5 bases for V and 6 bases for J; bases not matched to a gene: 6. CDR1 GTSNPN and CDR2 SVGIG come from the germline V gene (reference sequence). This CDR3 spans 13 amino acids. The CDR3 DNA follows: TGTGCCTGGGCGGGGGGGCCTCCGGATACGCAGTATTTT. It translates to CAWAGGPPDTQYF.

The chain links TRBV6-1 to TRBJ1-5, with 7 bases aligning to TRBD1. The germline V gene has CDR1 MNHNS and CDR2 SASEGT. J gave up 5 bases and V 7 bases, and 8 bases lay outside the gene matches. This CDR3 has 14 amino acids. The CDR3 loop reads CASIRGTLDQPQHF. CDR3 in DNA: TGTGCCAGCATCAGGGGGACATTGGATCAGCCCCAGCATTTT.

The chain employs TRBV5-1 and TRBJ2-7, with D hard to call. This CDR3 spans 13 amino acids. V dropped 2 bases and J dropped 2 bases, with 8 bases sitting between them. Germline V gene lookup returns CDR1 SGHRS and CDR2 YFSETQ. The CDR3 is CASSFDAPYEQYF. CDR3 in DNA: TGCGCCAGCAGCTTCGACGCTCCCTACGAGCAGTACTTC.

DNA of the CDR3: TGTGCCAGCAGTGAAGGGACAGCCACTTTCTACGAGCAGTACTTC. As protein: CASSEGTATFYEQYF. The chain links TRBV25-1 to TRBJ2-7, with TRBD1 matching 7 bases. From germline, CDR1 is MGHDK and CDR2 SYGVNS. V gave up 2 bases and J gave up 3 bases; unmatched junction bases: 7. The CDR3 covers 15 residues.

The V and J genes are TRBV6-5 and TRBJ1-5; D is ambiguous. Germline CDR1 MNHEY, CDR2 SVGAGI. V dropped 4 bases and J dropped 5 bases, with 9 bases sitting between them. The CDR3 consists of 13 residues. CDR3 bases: TGTGCCAGCAGTTCCGACTCGTATCAGCCCCAGCATTTT. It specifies CASSSDSYQPQHF.

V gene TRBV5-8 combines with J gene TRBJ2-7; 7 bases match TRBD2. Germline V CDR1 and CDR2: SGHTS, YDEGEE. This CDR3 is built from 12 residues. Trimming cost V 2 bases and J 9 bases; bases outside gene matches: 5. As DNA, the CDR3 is TGTGCCAGCAGCTTTCGGGGGGAGGTGCAGTACTTC. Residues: CASSFRGEVQYF.

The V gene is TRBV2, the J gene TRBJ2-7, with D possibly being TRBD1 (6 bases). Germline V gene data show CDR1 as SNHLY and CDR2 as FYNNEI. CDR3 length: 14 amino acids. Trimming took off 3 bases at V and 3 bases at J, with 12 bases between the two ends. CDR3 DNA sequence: TGTGCCAGCAGTGAGAATCAAGGGGGCTACGAGCAGTACTTC. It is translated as CASSENQGGYEQYF. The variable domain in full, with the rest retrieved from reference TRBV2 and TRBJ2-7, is EPEVTQTPSHQVTQMGQEVILRCVPISNHLYFYWYRQILGQKVEFLVSFYNNEISEKSEIFDDQFSVERPDGSNFTLKIRSTKLEDSAMYFCASSENQGGYEQYFGPGTRLTVT.

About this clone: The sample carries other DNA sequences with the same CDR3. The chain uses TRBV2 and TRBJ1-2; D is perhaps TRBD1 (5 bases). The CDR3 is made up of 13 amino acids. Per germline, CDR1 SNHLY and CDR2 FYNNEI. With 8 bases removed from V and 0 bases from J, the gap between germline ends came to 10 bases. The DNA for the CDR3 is TGTGCCAGCTCGGGGCAGCCTAACTATGGCTACACCTTC. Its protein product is CASSGQPNYGYTF.

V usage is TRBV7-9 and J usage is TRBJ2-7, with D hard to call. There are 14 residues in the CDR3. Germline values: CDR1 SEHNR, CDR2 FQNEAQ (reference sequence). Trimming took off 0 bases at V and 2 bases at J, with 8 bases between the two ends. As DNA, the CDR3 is TGTGCCAGCAGCTTAGCCTCGGTACCCTACGAGCAGTACTTC. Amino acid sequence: CASSLASVPYEQYF.